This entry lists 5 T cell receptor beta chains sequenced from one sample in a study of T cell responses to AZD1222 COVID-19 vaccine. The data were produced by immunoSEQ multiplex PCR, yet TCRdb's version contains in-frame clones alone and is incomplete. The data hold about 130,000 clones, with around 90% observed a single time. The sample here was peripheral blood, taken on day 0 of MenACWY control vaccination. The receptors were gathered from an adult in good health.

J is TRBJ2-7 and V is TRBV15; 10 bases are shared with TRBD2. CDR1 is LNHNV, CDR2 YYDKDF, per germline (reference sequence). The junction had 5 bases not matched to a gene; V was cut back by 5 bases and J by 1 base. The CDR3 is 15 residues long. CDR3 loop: CATSWGLAKSYEQYF. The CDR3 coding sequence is TGTGCCACCAGCTGGGGACTAGCGAAGTCCTACGAGCAGTACTTC.

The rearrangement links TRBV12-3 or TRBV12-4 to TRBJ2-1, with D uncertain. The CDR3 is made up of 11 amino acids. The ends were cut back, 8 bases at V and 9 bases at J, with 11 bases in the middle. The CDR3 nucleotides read TGTGCCAGCGGACCAAACGGTGAGCAGTTCTTC. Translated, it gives CASGPNGEQFF.

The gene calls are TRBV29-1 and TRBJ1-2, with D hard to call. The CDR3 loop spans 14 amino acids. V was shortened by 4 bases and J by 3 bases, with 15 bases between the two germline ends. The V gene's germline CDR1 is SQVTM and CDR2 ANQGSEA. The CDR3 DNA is TGCAGCGTTGGGTCCCCAGACGGGTACTATGGCTACACCTTC. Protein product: CSVGSPDGYYGYTF.

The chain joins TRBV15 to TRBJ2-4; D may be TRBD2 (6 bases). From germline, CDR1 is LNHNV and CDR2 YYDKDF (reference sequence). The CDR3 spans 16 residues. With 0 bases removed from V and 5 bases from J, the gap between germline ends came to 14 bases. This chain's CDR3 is CATSRDGGVGQNIQYF. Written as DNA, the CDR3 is TGTGCCACCAGCAGAGATGGAGGGGTCGGGCAAAACATTCAGTACTTC.

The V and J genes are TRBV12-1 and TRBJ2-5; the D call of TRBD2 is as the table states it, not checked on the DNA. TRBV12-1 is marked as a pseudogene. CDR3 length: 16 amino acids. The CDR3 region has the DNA TGTGCCAGCAGCTTTGTAGTGCCTAGCCCCCAAGAGACCCAGTACTTC. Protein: CASSFVVPSPQETQYF.